The clone carrying this TCR beta chain was detected only a few times. Antigen unknown. Each CDR3 protein gets one entry after TCRdb re-called the reads with MiXCR. The sample records about 920,000 distinct CDR3 sequences, approximately 32% being singletons. Losses at the gene ends were 6 bases for V and 1 base for J; bases not matched to a gene: 8. This CDR3 contains 15 residues. This entry comes from a study of T cell repertoires in cytomegalovirus infection. Looking at the study overall: Well-studied HLA-B-restricted CMV epitopes were used in the study alongside recently identified HLA-C-restricted ones. Evidence of both CMV infection and a matching HLA type came from public TCR beta signatures.

General study findings and limits: CMV carriers with the relevant HLA were identified by cumulative public TCR beta family frequency. Within the response measured ex vivo, HLA-C-restricted CMV-specific TCR beta clonotypes were dominant.

The chain links TRBV12-3 or TRBV12-4 to TRBJ1-2, with 7 bases lining up with TRBD1. The source was cultured CD8+ T cells from PBMCs, collected from culture after CMV antigen stimulation. The clonotype comes from a human donor in good health (CMV status not recorded). Some clones in this sample may be carry-over from other donors' samples. CDR3 DNA sequence: TGTGCCAGCAGAGGGAGGGGGCCACTTAACTATGGCTACACCTTC. Its protein product is CASRGRGPLNYGYTF.